This T cell receptor beta chain comes out of a study of early T cells in non-severe SARS-CoV-2 infection. Study-wide background: The authors sequenced bulk RNA from unsorted whole blood, leaving chains unpaired.

Germline CDR1 is MNHEY and CDR2 is SVGEGT. Trimming stripped 4 bases from V and 1 base from J, with 12 bases between. The CDR3 consists of 15 residues. The library protocol tagged individual cDNA molecules with unique molecular identifiers. TCRdb reprocessed the 5' RACE reads with MiXCR, giving one entry per CDR3 protein. Of roughly 48,000 distinct CDR3 sequences listed, just over 8% are singletons. This chain joins TRBV6-2 or TRBV6-3 and TRBJ2-3, with D perhaps matching TRBD2 (5 bases). Material: whole blood. The clonotype comes from an adult who was a healthcare worker with PCR-confirmed SARS-CoV-2 infection or an uninfected control (not recorded which). The CDR3 coding sequence is TGTGCCAGCAGTTCTCCTAGAGCGGGCACAGATACGCAGTATTTT. Amino acids: CASSSPRAGTDTQYF.